These T cell receptor beta chains were read from a single sample in a study of blood T cell repertoires in COVID-19. Assay: immunoSEQ multiplex PCR; the TCRdb copy retains only in-frame clones and omits some. The top ten hold around 2.7% of the sample, which has 200,000 or so clones, approximately 86% seen once. The sample was peripheral blood. Every receptor here comes from a man aged 60 to 69 with acute or convalescent COVID-19. Both conserved end residues are part of each CDR3.

>TRBV7-9|TRBJ1-5
CASSLAGQNQPQHF
>TRBV5-6|TRBJ2-2
CASSLLRELTLNTGELFF
>TRBV14|TRBJ1-5
CASSRGQRGLFYSNQPQHF
>TRBV19|TRBJ1-3
CASRDHFGQGSAGNTIYF
>TRBV7-2|TRBJ2-2
CASSLRAGGPTGELFF
>TRBV6-5|TRBJ1-1
CASLPRGRGNTEAFF
>TRBV7-9|TRBJ2-6
CASSLPQVGLGGANVLTF
>TRBV12-3/TRBV12-4|TRBJ2-5
CASSALSRETQYF
>TRBV6-2/TRBV6-3|TRBJ2-7
CASSYSRVPNPYEQYF
>TRBV11-1|TRBJ2-1
CASSLDQGAYNEQFF
>TRBV5-1|TRBJ2-2
CASSLAPPGRGGSGELFF
>TRBV5-1|TRBJ2-1
CASSTGQGLGVAYNEQFF
>TRBV19|TRBJ2-7
CASSAGPFYEQYF
>TRBV7-3|TRBJ2-5
CASSPSGGARGETQYF
>TRBV19|TRBJ1-1
CASSPGTKFEAFF
>TRBV18|TRBJ2-7
CASSPSGGESGAYEQYF
>TRBV6-5|TRBJ1-1
CASSHQGLPGTEAFF
>TRBV7-9|TRBJ2-5
CASSFYEGFGQETQYF
>TRBV3-1/TRBV3-2|TRBJ1-1
CASSQWTGAQFGAFF
>TRBV19|TRBJ1-1
CASSIDRRLNTEAFF